The rows below give T cell receptor beta chains drawn from one sample of a study of PD-1 blockade in classical Hodgkin lymphoma. Method: immunoSEQ multiplex PCR; TCRdb's copy keeps in-frame clones and lacks some. Of roughly 6,000 clones in the sample, around 86% are singletons; the top ten hold approximately 1.5%. The sequences come from CD4+ T cells from blood, collected before the fourth cycle of nivolumab. The receptors come from a human donor with classical Hodgkin lymphoma. Both conserved end residues are part of each CDR3. A D gene is named only where the DNA matches it firmly. Size values are once, few and many counts, or a class for expanded clones, and some rows have none.

V gene	D gene	clone size	CDR3 length	J gene	CDR3 protein	CDR3 DNA
TRBV21-1	-	-	17	TRBJ2-5	CASSKVGDRRNQETQYF	TGTGCCAGCAGCAAAGTAGGGGACAGGAGGAACCAAGAGACCCAGTACTTC
TRBV5-1	-	-	13	TRBJ1-1	CASSLGSRSSAFF	TGCGCCAGCAGCTTGGGTTCGAGGAGCTCAGCTTTCTTT
TRBV29-1	-	once	13	TRBJ2-7	CSVVVAHSYEQYF	TGCAGCGTTGTGGTAGCCCACTCCTACGAGCAGTACTTC
TRBV5-4	TRBD2	-	15	TRBJ2-2	CASSGTSGSTGELFF	TGTGCCAGCAGCGGGACTAGCGGGAGTACCGGGGAGCTGTTTTTT
TRBV7-9	-	-	11	TRBJ1-2	CASSPRDGYTF	TGTGCCAGCAGCCCTCGCGATGGCTACACCTTC
TRBV10-2	-	-	13	TRBJ2-3	CASSTYSADTQYF	TGCGCCAGCAGTACGTATAGTGCAGATACGCAGTATTTT
TRBV7-6	TRBD1	-	17	TRBJ2-3	CASSGTGYRRSTDTQYF	TGTGCCAGCAGCGGGACAGGGTATCGGAGAAGCACAGATACGCAGTATTTT
TRBV5-1	-	few	17	TRBJ2-1	CASSLDGAILSYNEQFF	TGCGCCAGCAGCTTGGATGGGGCTATACTCTCCTACAATGAGCAGTTCTTC
TRBV4-1	TRBD2	few	19	TRBJ2-7	CASSQGIAGGPGRTYEQYF	TGCGCCAGCAGCCAAGGAATAGCGGGAGGGCCGGGGAGGACCTACGAGCAGTACTTC
TRBV10-3	TRBD1	once	16	TRBJ1-2	CAISESGQGSNYGYTF	TGTGCCATCAGTGAATCGGGACAGGGATCTAACTATGGCTACACCTTC
TRBV21-1	-	-	14	TRBJ1-3	CAMPGPFSGNTIYF	TGTGCCATGCCGGGGCCCTTCTCTGGAAACACCATATATTTT
TRBV7-8	-	-	14	TRBJ2-7	CASSLVGRDYEQYF	TGTGCCAGCAGCTTAGTGGGCAGGGACTACGAGCAGTACTTC
TRBV6-6	TRBD1	-	15	TRBJ1-4	CASSARGGLNEKLFF	TGTGCCAGCAGTGCGCGAGGGGGCCTTAATGAAAAACTGTTTTTT
TRBV30	TRBD1	-	13	TRBJ2-5	CAWSDRGLGTQYF	TGTGCCTGGAGCGACAGGGGGCTCGGGACCCAGTACTTC
TRBV7-9	-	-	15	TRBJ1-2	CASSNRDMPHQGYTF	TGTGCCAGCAGCAACCGGGACATGCCTCACCAGGGCTACACCTTC
TRBV18	-	-	17	TRBJ1-5	CASSPRGAGVSDQPQHF	TGTGCCAGCTCACCAAGGGGGGCAGGGGTCTCGGATCAGCCCCAGCATTTT
TRBV4-2	TRBD2	-	16	TRBJ2-5	CASSQVYSGGSETQYF	TGTGCCAGCAGCCAAGTCTACAGCGGGGGATCAGAGACCCAGTACTTC
TRBV6-1	-	-	13	TRBJ2-7	CASSEVGSYEQYF	TGTGCCAGCAGTGAAGTCGGCTCCTACGAGCAGTACTTC
TRBV25-1	TRBD2	-	13	TRBJ2-2	CANPSGLDGELFF	TGTGCCAATCCTAGCGGGCTGGACGGGGAGCTGTTTTTT
TRBV7-9	TRBD1	few	14	TRBJ1-6	CASSQDRWGSPLHF	TGTGCCAGCAGCCAGGACAGGTGGGGTTCACCCCTCCACTTT
TRBV5-4	TRBD1	-	15	TRBJ2-1	CASSLRRQGSNEQFF	TGTGCCAGCAGCTTGCGGAGACAGGGGAGCAATGAGCAGTTCTTC
TRBV10-3	-	-	15	TRBJ2-7	CAISESAGALYEQYF	TGTGCCATCAGTGAGTCGGCAGGAGCCCTCTACGAGCAGTACTTC
TRBV30	-	-	12	TRBJ2-7	CASPGPLGEQYF	TGTGCCAGCCCGGGTCCCTTGGGCGAGCAGTACTTC
TRBV2	-	-	12	TRBJ2-1	CASSPWDGEQFF	TGTGCCAGCAGTCCCTGGGACGGTGAGCAGTTCTTC
TRBV13	-	-	15	TRBJ1-6	CASSLVAGPNSPLHF	TGTGCCAGCAGCTTAGTAGCGGGACCAAATTCACCCCTCCACTTT
TRBV19	-	once	15	TRBJ1-2	CASSRDRSGYYGYTF	TGTGCCAGTAGTAGAGACCGCTCGGGATACTATGGCTACACCTTC